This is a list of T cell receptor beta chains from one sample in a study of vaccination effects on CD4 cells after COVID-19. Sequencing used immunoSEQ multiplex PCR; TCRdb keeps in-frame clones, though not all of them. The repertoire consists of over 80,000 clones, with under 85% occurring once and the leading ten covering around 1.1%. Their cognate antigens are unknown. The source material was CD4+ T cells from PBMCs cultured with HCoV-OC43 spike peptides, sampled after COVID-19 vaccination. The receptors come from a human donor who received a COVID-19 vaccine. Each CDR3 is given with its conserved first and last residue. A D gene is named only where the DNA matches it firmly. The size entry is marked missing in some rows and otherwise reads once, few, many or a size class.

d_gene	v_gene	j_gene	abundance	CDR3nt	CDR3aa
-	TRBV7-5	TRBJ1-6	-	TGTGCCAGAAGCTGTCCTATTCTGTCACCCCTCCACTTT	CARSCPILSPLHF
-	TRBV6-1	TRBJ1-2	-	TGTGCCAGCAGCGAAGGGTCACGCTATGGCTACACCTTC	CASSEGSRYGYTF
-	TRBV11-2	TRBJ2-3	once	TGTGCCAGCAGCTTAGAGGGCCCGGGGGCTGATACGCAGTATTTT	CASSLEGPGADTQYF
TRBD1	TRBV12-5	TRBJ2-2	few	TGTGCTAGTGGTTTGGGACAGGGGACGAACACCGGGGAGCTGTTTTTT	CASGLGQGTNTGELFF
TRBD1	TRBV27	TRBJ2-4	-	TGTGCCAGCAGTTCCTGGACAGGGGCCAAAAACATTCAGTACTTC	CASSSWTGAKNIQYF
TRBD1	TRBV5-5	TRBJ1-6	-	TGTGCCAGCAGAGCAGTCGGGACAGAAAATTCACCCCTCCACTTT	CASRAVGTENSPLHF
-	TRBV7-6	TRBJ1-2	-	TGTGCCAGCAGCCCTCGGCATCCTCGGGGCTACACCTTC	CASSPRHPRGYTF
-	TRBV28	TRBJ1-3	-	TGTGCCAGCGCGCTGATCCCCGGAGGAAACACCATATATTTT	CASALIPGGNTIYF
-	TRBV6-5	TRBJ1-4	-	TGTGCCAGCAGTAACCGGGCAAATGAAAAACTGTTTTTT	CASSNRANEKLFF
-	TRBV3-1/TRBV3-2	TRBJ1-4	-	TGTGCCAGCAGCCAAGATGAGGAAAAACTGTTTTTT	CASSQDEEKLFF
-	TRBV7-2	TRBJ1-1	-	TGTGCCAGCAGCTCCATGACAGGGAACACTGAAGCTTTCTTT	CASSSMTGNTEAFF
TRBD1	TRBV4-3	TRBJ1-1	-	TGCGCCAGCAGCCACTTACAGGGGAGAGGCACTGAAGCTTTCTTT	CASSHLQGRGTEAFF
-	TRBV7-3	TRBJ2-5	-	TGTGCCAGCAGCCTTGACATTGAGGGGACCCAGTACTTC	CASSLDIEGTQYF
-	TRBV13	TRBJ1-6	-	TGTGCCAGCAGCTTAAGGGCAGTGAATTCACCCCTCCACTTT	CASSLRAVNSPLHF
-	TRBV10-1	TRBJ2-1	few	TGCGCCAGCAACAGGGCCGGTTCCGATGAGCAGTTCTTC	CASNRAGSDEQFF
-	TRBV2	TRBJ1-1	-	TGTGCCAGCAGTGAAATGAGTAGGAGGGCGTCGAACACTGAAGCTTTCTTT	CASSEMSRRASNTEAFF
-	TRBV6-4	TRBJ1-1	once	TGTGCCACCCGGGACACCTATTACACTGAAGCTTTCTTT	CATRDTYYTEAFF
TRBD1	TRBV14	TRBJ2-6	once	TGTGCCAGCAGCCACAGAACAGGAATACAGGGGGCTGGGGCCAACGTCCTGACTTTC	CASSHRTGIQGAGANVLTF
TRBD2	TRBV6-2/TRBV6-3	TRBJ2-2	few	TGTGCCAGCAGCCCTGATCTAGCGGGGGGGTCAGGCGGGGAGCTGTTTTTT	CASSPDLAGGSGGELFF
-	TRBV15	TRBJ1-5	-	TGTGCCACCAGCAGACGCACTACAGGGAATCAGCCCCAGCATTTT	CATSRRTTGNQPQHF
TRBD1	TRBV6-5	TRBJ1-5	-	TGTGCCAGCGCCGACAGGGCGAGGGGGCCCCAGCATTTT	CASADRARGPQHF
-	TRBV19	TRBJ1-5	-	TGTGCCAGTAGTATAGGGGGGCGGATGGGGCCCCAGCATTTT	CASSIGGRMGPQHF
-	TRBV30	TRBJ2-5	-	TGTGCCTGGAGCGAATCGGGACTTATGTACCAAGAGACCCAGTACTTC	CAWSESGLMYQETQYF
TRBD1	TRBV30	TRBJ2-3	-	TGTGCCTTAACACAGGGGCCCAGCACAGATACGCAGTATTTT	CALTQGPSTDTQYF
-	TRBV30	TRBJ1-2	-	TGTGCCCACGAGGGTGGCTATGGCTACACCTTC	CAHEGGYGYTF
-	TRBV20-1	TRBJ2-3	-	TGCAGTGCTAGAGTGAGCGATACGCAGTATTTT	CSARVSDTQYF
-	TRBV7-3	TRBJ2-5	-	TGTGCCAGCAGCTCGACCGGGAACCAGTACCAAGAGACCCAGTACTTC	CASSSTGNQYQETQYF
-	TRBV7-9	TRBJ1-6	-	TGTGCCAGCAGCCCCCTCGGGCGTGGGAATTCACCCCTCCACTTT	CASSPLGRGNSPLHF
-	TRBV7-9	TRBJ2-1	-	TGTGCCAGCAGCTTAGGAGGGCGGGGGCTGTACAATGAGCAGTTCTTC	CASSLGGRGLYNEQFF
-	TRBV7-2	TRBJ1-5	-	TGTGCCAGCAGCTTTGCAGGGGCCGGAAGCAATCAGCCCCAGCATTTT	CASSFAGAGSNQPQHF
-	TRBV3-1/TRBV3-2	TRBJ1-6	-	TGTGCCAGCAGCCAACAGATTTCCTATAATTCACCCCTCCACTTT	CASSQQISYNSPLHF
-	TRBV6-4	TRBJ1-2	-	TGTGCCAGCAGTCGCGACGGACTTGGCTATGGCTACACCTTC	CASSRDGLGYGYTF
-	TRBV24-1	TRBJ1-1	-	TGTGCCACCAGGGGGATGAAATACCCGAAGACTGAAGCTTTCTTT	CATRGMKYPKTEAFF
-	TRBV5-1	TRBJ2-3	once	TGCGCCAGCCGATACGGGGAGAGCACAGATACGCAGTATTTT	CASRYGESTDTQYF
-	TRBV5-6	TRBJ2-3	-	TGTGCCAGCAGCATGGAAACTCGGGATACGCAGTATTTT	CASSMETRDTQYF
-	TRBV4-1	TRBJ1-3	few	TGCGCCAGCAGCCAAGTACCCAGCGCCTCTGGAAACACCATATATTTT	CASSQVPSASGNTIYF
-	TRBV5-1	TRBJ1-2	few	TGCGCCAGCAGCTCCCGGCTCGCCGGGGGCTATGGCTACACCTTC	CASSSRLAGGYGYTF
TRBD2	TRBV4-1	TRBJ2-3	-	TGCGCCAGCAGCCACGCGCGGGGAGGGTACACAGATACGCAGTATTTT	CASSHARGGYTDTQYF
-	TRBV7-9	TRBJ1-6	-	TGTGCCAGCAGCTGGGAGAATTCACCCCTCCACTTT	CASSWENSPLHF
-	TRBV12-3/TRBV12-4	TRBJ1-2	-	TGTGCCAGCAGTTTGATCAGGGGTCGAGGCTACACCTTC	CASSLIRGRGYTF
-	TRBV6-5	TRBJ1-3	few	TGTGCCAGCATTAGGACGGCTACTGGAAACACCATATATTTT	CASIRTATGNTIYF
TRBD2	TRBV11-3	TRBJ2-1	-	TGTGCCAGCAGCTTAGATCATGCGGCTAGCGGGGGCAAGCAGTTCTTC	CASSLDHAASGGKQFF
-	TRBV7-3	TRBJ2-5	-	TGTGCCAGCGGACGGCCAGGGGAGACCCAGTACTTC	CASGRPGETQYF
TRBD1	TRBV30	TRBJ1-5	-	TGTGCCTGGAGTGTAGACAGGGGGGAAGGACAGCCCCAGCATTTT	CAWSVDRGEGQPQHF
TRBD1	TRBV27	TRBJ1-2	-	TGTGCCACCAGCAGTTTGGGACAGGGGGAAATTGGCGGCTACACCTTC	CATSSLGQGEIGGYTF
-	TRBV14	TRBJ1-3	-	TGTGCCAGCAGCCAAGATGAATTTTGGGAGTATAAAAAAGGAAACACCATATATTTT	CASSQDEFWEYKKGNTIYF
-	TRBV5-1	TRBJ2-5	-	TGCGCCAGCAGCTTATTAGGCCGAGGGACCCAAGAGACCCAGTACTTC	CASSLLGRGTQETQYF
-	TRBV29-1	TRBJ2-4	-	TGCAGCGTTGCTTGGGGAGCCAAAAACATTCAGTACTTC	CSVAWGAKNIQYF
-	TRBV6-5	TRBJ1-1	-	TGTGCCAGCAGGCCAGGGAGGGGGGCTGAAGCTTTCTTT	CASRPGRGAEAFF
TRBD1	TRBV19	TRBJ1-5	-	TGTGCCAGTAGCCCCGTGCCGCGGACAGGGTTGGGACAGCCCCAGCATTTT	CASSPVPRTGLGQPQHF